This T cell receptor beta chain was sequenced for a study of cytomegalovirus exposure and HLA in healthy donors. General study results and limits: One cluster of highly shared sequence variants probably arose as a sequencing artifact.

A remark on this clone: Its matching antigen is unknown.

Both 60 Vbeta primers and 13 Jbeta primers went into the PCR. Clones were read by immunoSEQ multiplex PCR, and TCRdb kept only the in-frame ones, dropping some. The data hold just over 150,000 clones, with roughly 78% observed a single time. The sequence was obtained from a man in his forties in good health and CMV-seropositive. Sequenced sample: PBMCs.

CDR3 amino acids: CASSQARGRGGQETQYF. The CDR3 coding sequence is TGTGCCAGCAGCCAAGCTCGAGGGAGGGGGGGCCAGGAGACCCAGTACTTC. The J gene is TRBJ2-5, the V gene TRBV4-2; tentatively, D is TRBD2 (7 bases). This CDR3 is 17 amino acids long. Germline CDR1 reads LGHNA; CDR2 reads YNFKEQ. Trimming removed 1 base at V and 5 bases at J, with 20 bases between.